Sequencing of this T cell receptor beta chain was carried out in a study of blood T cells in healthy people across ages. A second PCR, run for roughly 7 to 11 cycles, used a sample-barcoded 5' primer plus a J-beta primer mix. TCRdb fed the 5' RACE reads into MiXCR, producing one record per CDR3 protein. Seen here are around 1.5 million distinct CDR3 sequences, approximately 63% observed once, and the top ten hold about 6.7%. This CDR3 contains 14 residues. The J segment lost 3 bases and the V segment lost 2 bases, leaving 1 base of the junction unmatched. The germline V gene encodes CDR1 ENHRY and CDR2 SYGVKD.

The sequenced material came from blood. The chain carries TRBV10-3 and TRBJ1-2, with TRBD1 identical over 9 bases. This clonotype was obtained from a man aged 18-30 years in good health. For the CDR3, the DNA is TGTGCCATCAGTGAGACAGGGGGCGACTATGGCTACACCTTC. This translates into CAISETGGDYGYTF.